A selection of T cell receptor beta chains follows, all from one sample in a study of blood T cell repertoires in COVID-19. The table came from immunoSEQ multiplex PCR; TCRdb's copy has only in-frame clones and leaves some out. The table includes about 190,000 clones, approximately 86% detected once. Sequenced input: peripheral blood. All receptors derive from a man aged 30 to 39 with acute or convalescent COVID-19. CDR3s include the opening cysteine and the closing phenylalanine or tryptophan. D genes are given only for firm matches. Clone sizes are given selectively: once, few, many, or a class where the clone is expanded.

v_gene	abundance	j_gene	d_gene	CDR3aa	CDR3nt
TRBV7-2	-	TRBJ2-5	-	CASSYQSGQETQYF	TGTGCCAGCAGCTACCAGAGCGGACAAGAGACCCAGTACTTC
TRBV9	-	TRBJ2-5	TRBD1	CASSGQGVSRETQYF	TGTGCCAGCAGCGGACAGGGGGTTAGTAGGGAGACCCAGTACTTC
TRBV9	-	TRBJ1-5	-	CASSPTPSAEPQHF	TGTGCCAGCTCACCTACCCCGTCTGCGGAGCCCCAGCATTTT
TRBV5-6	-	TRBJ1-6	TRBD1	CASSLGETGGYSPLHF	TGTGCCAGCAGCCTGGGAGAGACAGGGGGCTATTCACCCCTCCACTTT
TRBV19	-	TRBJ2-7	-	CASSPRDSYYEQYF	TGTGCCAGTAGTCCCCGAGACAGTTACTACGAGCAGTACTTC
TRBV28	-	TRBJ2-1	TRBD2	CASSPFGLAGEYEQFF	TGTGCCAGCAGCCCATTCGGACTAGCGGGGGAGTATGAGCAGTTCTTC
TRBV5-6	-	TRBJ2-5	-	CASSSGQRGPLQETQYF	TGTGCCAGCAGCTCGGGACAGCGGGGGCCCCTACAAGAGACCCAGTACTTC
TRBV30	-	TRBJ2-2	-	CACGGQSNTGELFF	TGTGCCTGTGGTGGGCAGTCGAACACCGGGGAGCTGTTTTTT
TRBV5-6	-	TRBJ2-1	TRBD2	CASSGLAGAIGSYNEQFF	TGTGCCAGCTCCGGACTAGCGGGTGCCATTGGGTCCTACAATGAGCAGTTCTTC
TRBV6-1	-	TRBJ1-5	-	CASSEARQGNKPQHF	TGTGCCAGCAGTGAAGCGCGCCAGGGCAATAAGCCCCAGCATTTT
TRBV7-2	-	TRBJ2-3	-	CASSRLEAPDTQYF	TGTGCCAGCAGCCGGTTGGAGGCCCCGGATACGCAGTATTTT
TRBV28	-	TRBJ2-7	-	CASSLRGSFGQYF	TGTGCCAGCAGTTTAAGGGGGAGCTTTGGGCAGTACTTC
TRBV6-5	-	TRBJ1-2	-	CASIVGQGRDGYTF	TGTGCCAGCATCGTGGGGCAGGGTCGTGATGGCTACACCTTC
TRBV5-1	-	TRBJ2-3	TRBD2	CASSLAGTSGQNTDTQYF	TGCGCCAGCAGCTTGGCGGGGACTAGCGGACAAAACACAGATACGCAGTATTTT
TRBV28	-	TRBJ1-5	TRBD1	CASSFSGQGSQPQHF	TGTGCCAGCAGTTTCTCGGGACAGGGTAGTCAGCCCCAGCATTTT
TRBV10-3	-	TRBJ2-1	-	CAISERDNYNEQFF	TGTGCCATCAGTGAACGCGATAACTACAATGAGCAGTTCTTC
TRBV6-1	once	TRBJ2-5	-	CASNLWAETQYF	TGTGCCAGCAATTTGTGGGCAGAGACCCAGTACTTC
TRBV2	once	TRBJ1-6	-	CASWTDYNSPLHF	TGTGCCTCGTGGACAGACTATAATTCACCCCTCCACTTT
TRBV11-2	-	TRBJ2-3	-	CASSFLRSGDTQYF	TGTGCCAGCAGCTTTCTCCGCAGCGGGGATACGCAGTATTTT
TRBV9	-	TRBJ2-5	TRBD2	CASSVGTSGGQETQYF	TGTGCCAGCAGCGTAGGGACTAGCGGGGGGCAAGAGACCCAGTACTTC
TRBV28	-	TRBJ1-2	-	CASSFLNYGYTF	TGTGCCAGCAGTTTTCTAAACTATGGCTACACCTTC
TRBV19	-	TRBJ2-1	TRBD2	CASGHWGTSGDNEQFF	TGTGCCAGTGGCCACTGGGGGACTAGCGGAGACAATGAGCAGTTCTTC
TRBV3-1/TRBV3-2	-	TRBJ2-7	TRBD1	CASTATGTGASEQYF	TGTGCCAGCACCGCGACCGGGACAGGAGCCAGCGAGCAGTACTTC
TRBV10-3	-	TRBJ2-5	-	CATKDNQETQYF	TGTGCCACCAAGGACAACCAAGAGACCCAGTACTTC
TRBV6-4	-	TRBJ1-6	-	CASSPHGDLNSPLHF	TGTGCCAGCAGTCCGCACGGAGACTTGAATTCACCCCTCCACTTT
TRBV7-8	-	TRBJ1-6	TRBD1	CASSLGSRGQRSPLHF	TGTGCCAGCAGCTTAGGGTCTAGGGGGCAGCGTTCACCCCTCCACTTT
TRBV6-5	once	TRBJ1-5	-	CASSTSVTVNQPQHF	TGTGCCAGCAGTACCTCCGTGACAGTCAATCAGCCCCAGCATTTT
TRBV6-5	-	TRBJ2-1	-	CASSPNLGGGNEQFF	TGTGCCAGCAGTCCTAACCTAGGGGGGGGGAATGAGCAGTTCTTC
TRBV28	once	TRBJ1-6	TRBD1	CASRPPGQGNSPLHF	TGTGCCAGCAGGCCACCGGGACAGGGAAATTCACCCCTCCACTTT
TRBV14	-	TRBJ2-1	TRBD2	CASSLLAGGYNEQFF	TGTGCCAGCAGCCTCCTAGCGGGGGGGTACAATGAGCAGTTCTTC
TRBV5-5	few	TRBJ2-2	-	CASSFLGIGELFF	TGTGCCAGCAGCTTTCTGGGCATCGGGGAGCTGTTTTTT
TRBV2	-	TRBJ2-7	-	CASSDQWGEPYF	TGTGCCAGCAGTGATCAGTGGGGAGAGCCTTACTTC
TRBV7-3	-	TRBJ2-1	-	CASSLFGDNSYNEQFF	TGTGCCAGCAGCTTATTCGGGGATAACTCCTACAATGAGCAGTTCTTC
TRBV7-9	-	TRBJ2-5	TRBD2	CASSPHSGGETQYF	TGTGCCAGCAGCCCCCACAGCGGGGGAGAGACCCAGTACTTC
TRBV24-1	-	TRBJ2-1	-	CATSDLGRGQFF	TGTGCCACCAGTGATTTGGGCAGGGGTCAGTTCTTC
TRBV24-1	-	TRBJ2-5	TRBD1	CATSDGRGQGRETQYF	TGTGCCACCAGTGATGGCCGGGGACAGGGCAGGGAGACCCAGTACTTC
TRBV18	-	TRBJ1-2	TRBD1	CASSYLDEGAPIGYTF	TGTGCCAGCTCATACTTGGACGAGGGGGCGCCGATCGGCTACACCTTC
TRBV7-2	-	TRBJ2-1	TRBD2	CASSLDSSGTQREFF	TGTGCCAGCAGCTTAGACTCTAGCGGTACCCAACGTGAGTTCTTC